These T cell receptor beta chains were read from a single sample in a study of T cell responses to AZD1222 COVID-19 vaccine. Libraries were prepared by immunoSEQ multiplex PCR; TCRdb keeps only in-frame clonotypes and omits some of them. The table shows some 130,000 clones, with 70% to 90% occurring only once. Sequencing was performed on peripheral blood, taken 28 days after the second AZD1222 dose. These receptors came from an adult who received the AZD1222 COVID-19 vaccine. Each CDR3 is given with its conserved first and last residue.

j_gene: TRBJ1-5
v_gene: TRBV28
CDR3aa: CASSRPFSNQPQHF

j_gene: TRBJ2-3
v_gene: TRBV28
CDR3aa: CASSLPGGASSTDTQYF

j_gene: TRBJ1-5
v_gene: TRBV28
CDR3aa: CASSVNRDRADQPQHF

j_gene: TRBJ2-3
v_gene: TRBV24-1
CDR3aa: CATSDSGEASTDTQYF

j_gene: TRBJ2-1
v_gene: TRBV20-1
CDR3aa: CSASGLAEQFF

j_gene: TRBJ1-5
v_gene: TRBV19
CDR3aa: CASKGQLEVGNQPQHF

j_gene: TRBJ1-2
v_gene: TRBV28
CDR3aa: CASSLSGQIYGYTF

j_gene: TRBJ1-2
v_gene: TRBV7-9
CDR3aa: CASSFRDSYGYTF

j_gene: TRBJ1-5
v_gene: TRBV6-1
CDR3aa: CASSEAGEFNQPQHF

j_gene: TRBJ2-3
v_gene: TRBV2
CDR3aa: CASSEVADTQYF

j_gene: TRBJ1-4
v_gene: TRBV28
CDR3aa: CASSIPSGAEELFF

j_gene: TRBJ2-3
v_gene: TRBV6-6
CDR3aa: CASCVSTDTQYF

j_gene: TRBJ2-7
v_gene: TRBV7-9
CDR3aa: CASSTGRVSYEQYF

j_gene: TRBJ2-7
v_gene: TRBV28
CDR3aa: CASSLFAGDVSYEQYF

j_gene: TRBJ1-4
v_gene: TRBV6-1
CDR3aa: CASSEISMRGQLFF

j_gene: TRBJ1-4
v_gene: TRBV2
CDR3aa: CASSVSEKLFF

j_gene: TRBJ2-5
v_gene: TRBV19
CDR3aa: CASSIEGGSGHRGETQYF

j_gene: TRBJ1-6
v_gene: TRBV9
CDR3aa: CASSVGADRGSSPLHF

j_gene: TRBJ2-3
v_gene: TRBV5-1
CDR3aa: CASSSRSRESTDTQYF

j_gene: TRBJ1-2
v_gene: TRBV12-3/TRBV12-4
CDR3aa: CASSLGAGYTF

j_gene: TRBJ1-2
v_gene: TRBV5-1
CDR3aa: CASSLGTSNYGYTF

j_gene: TRBJ2-3
v_gene: TRBV7-3
CDR3aa: CASSLVAGGTDTQYF

j_gene: TRBJ1-6
v_gene: TRBV30
CDR3aa: CAWTTGDNSPLHF